One and the same sample provided the 30 T cell receptor beta chains below, sequenced in a study of control samples from healthy donors and cancer patients. The repertoire was sequenced with immunoSEQ multiplex PCR; TCRdb's copy has only in-frame clones and lacks some. Among approximately 100,000 clones listed, about 89% were seen once. The specimen was blood. Every receptor here comes from a man aged 30 to 45 in good health.

The gene calls are TRBV10-1 and TRBJ1-6, with a weak D call TRBD1 (5 bases). This CDR3 has 14 amino acids. Trimming left V 2 bases short and J 7 bases short, with 9 bases between. Germline V gene data show CDR1 as WNHNN and CDR2 as SYGVQD (reference sequence). The CDR3 region has the DNA TGCGCCAGCAGTGAGGCACAGGAGAATTCACCCCTCCACTTT. Protein: CASSEAQENSPLHF.

The CDR3 region has the DNA TGTGCCAGTGTGGCGGGTTGGGGGGAGCTGTTTTTT. This gives the protein CASVAGWGELFF. The V gene is TRBV11-2, the J gene TRBJ2-2; D may be TRBD2 (5 bases). V shed 9 bases and J shed 8 bases, with 13 bases lying between them. The CDR3 is made up of 12 amino acids. CDR1 is SGHAT and CDR2 is FQNNGV in the germline V gene.

V gene TRBV30 combines with J gene TRBJ1-1, with D perhaps matching TRBD1 (5 bases). V lost 1 base to trimming and J lost 0 bases, with 9 bases between them. Germline-derived CDR1 and CDR2 are GTSNPN and SVGIG (reference sequence). This CDR3 is built from 14 residues. The CDR3 spells CAWSDGTLNTEAFF. For the CDR3, the DNA is TGTGCCTGGAGTGACGGGACGCTGAACACTGAAGCTTTCTTT.

V gene TRBV5-1 combines with J gene TRBJ1-2, with D tentatively TRBD1 (6 bases). From germline, CDR1 is SGHRS and CDR2 YFSETQ. V gave up 4 bases and J gave up 0 bases, with 13 bases separating them. This CDR3 spans 15 amino acids. The CDR3 loop reads CASSPRTAANYGYTF. Here the CDR3 DNA reads TGCGCCAGCAGCCCCAGGACAGCGGCTAACTATGGCTACACCTTC. Based on the CDR3 plus reference TRBV5-1 and TRBJ1-2, the full variable domain is KAGVTQTPRYLIKTRGQQVTLSCSPISGHRSVSWYQQTPGQGLQFLFEYFSETQRNKGNFPGRFSGRQFSNSRSEMNVSTLELGDSALYLCASSPRTAANYGYTFGSGTRLTVV.

This clone was counted a few times. CDR3 in amino acids: CASMRAGGRGDTQYF. The DNA of the CDR3 is TGTGCCAGCATGAGGGCGGGGGGGCGAGGAGATACGCAGTATTTT. The V and J genes are TRBV6-5 and TRBJ2-3; TRBD2 matches 9 bases. Germline lookup yields CDR1 MNHEY and CDR2 SVGAGI. There are 15 residues in the CDR3. Trimming at V came to 7 bases and at J to 5 bases, leaving 10 bases not matched to a gene.

This chain connects TRBV7-9 to TRBJ2-2; D remains ambiguous. The CDR3 is 17 amino acids. CDR1 and CDR2 from the germline V gene are SEHNR and FQNEAQ (reference sequence). Trimming stripped 5 bases from V and 4 bases from J, with 20 bases between. DNA of the CDR3: TGTGCCAGCAGCATCAGTCACGCGGACCTGGGCACCGGGGAGCTGTTTTTT. It translates to CASSISHADLGTGELFF.

This clone was counted a few times. The V and J genes are TRBV6-4 and TRBJ2-7; TRBD1 matches 10 bases. CDR3 size: 15 residues. The germline V gene encodes CDR1 MRHNA and CDR2 SNTAGT. V lost 6 bases to trimming and J lost 4 bases; unmatched junction nucleotides: 9. CDR3 coding DNA: TGTGCCAGCAGAACCCGACAGGGGGCTTTGTACGAGCAGTACTTC. Its translation: CASRTRQGALYEQYF.

The rearrangement uses TRBV9 and TRBJ2-7; 7 positions agree with TRBD2. The CDR3 sequence is 15 residues long. Germline V lookup: CDR1 SGDLS, CDR2 YYNGEE. V lost 3 bases, J lost 3 bases, and 9 bases stayed unmatched. The CDR3 nucleotides are TGTGCCAGCAGCGAACACAGCGGGGTGTTCTACGAGCAGTACTTC. This gives the protein CASSEHSGVFYEQYF.

This chain joins TRBV6-5 and TRBJ1-1; D is undetermined. With 7 bases removed from V and 1 base from J, the gap between germline ends came to 7 bases. Germline V CDR1 and CDR2: MNHEY, SVGAGI. There are 12 residues in the CDR3. The CDR3 DNA is TGTGCCAGCATGGTGGGGAACACTGAAGCTTTCTTT. This codes for CASMVGNTEAFF.

J is TRBJ2-7 and V is TRBV15; maybe TRBD1 (6 bases). Trimming left V 5 bases short and J 5 bases short, with 22 bases between. Germline-derived CDR1 and CDR2 are LNHNV and YYDKDF (reference sequence). The CDR3 has 16 residues. CDR3 nucleotide sequence: TGTGCCACCAGCCGAGGGTGGGCAGGGGTCATCGACGAGCAGTACTTC. Protein product: CATSRGWAGVIDEQYF.

The rearrangement uses TRBV19 and TRBJ1-2; TRBD1 matches 8 bases. Germline-derived CDR1 and CDR2 are LNHDA and SQIVND (reference sequence). The CDR3 extends over 16 amino acids. With 7 bases clipped from V and 0 bases from J, the junction kept 10 bases outside the gene matches. In DNA form, the CDR3 reads TGTGCCAGTAATGATCCCGGGACAGGTCCTAACTATGGCTACACCTTC. This codes for CASNDPGTGPNYGYTF.

This clone has only one observation. The rearrangement uses TRBV4-1 and TRBJ1-4, with 11 bases matching TRBD1. The CDR3 has 15 amino acids. CDR1 and CDR2 from the germline V gene are MGHRA and YSYEKL. The J segment lost 10 bases and the V segment lost 0 bases, leaving 4 bases of the junction unmatched. CDR3 nucleotide sequence: TGCGCCAGCAGCCAAGATTGGACAGGGGGCGGAAAACTGTTTTTT. Translated, it gives CASSQDWTGGGKLFF.

V is TRBV6-5 and J is TRBJ2-2, with D tentatively TRBD1 (6 bases). Germline V gene data show CDR1 as MNHEY and CDR2 as SVGAGI. There are 14 residues in the CDR3. The V end lost 8 bases, the J end lost 1 base, and 11 bases lay between the germline ends. The CDR3 sequence: CASSGTLNTGELFF. Written as DNA, the CDR3 is TGTGCCAGCTCCGGGACACTGAACACCGGGGAGCTGTTTTTT.

The genes are TRBV4-1 and TRBJ2-5, with D unresolved. CDR1 is MGHRA and CDR2 is YSYEKL in the germline V gene. With 4 bases removed from V and 5 bases from J, the gap between germline ends came to 11 bases. The CDR3 covers 13 residues. Written as DNA, the CDR3 is TGCGCCAGCAGCCCTCTTCCGTTGGAGACCCAGTACTTC. Translated, it gives CASSPLPLETQYF.

This chain connects TRBV7-8 to TRBJ1-1, with 7 bases matching TRBD1. V dropped 4 bases and J dropped 0; count of bases not matched to a gene: 8. Germline values: CDR1 SGHVS, CDR2 FQNEAQ. This CDR3 is built from 16 residues. Here the CDR3 DNA reads TGTGCCAGCAGCTCAAGGGGGGGACAGCTGAACACTGAAGCTTTCTTT. Encoded protein: CASSSRGGQLNTEAFF. The full variable domain, in which reference TRBV7-8 and TRBJ1-1 provide the parts outside the CDR3, is GAGVSQSPRYKVAKRGQDVALRCDPISGHVSLFWYQQALGQGPEFLTYFQNEAQLDKSGLPSDRFFAERPEGSVSTLKIQRTQQEDSAVYLCASSSRGGQLNTEAFFGQGTRLTVV.

This sequence joins TRBV6-5 and TRBJ1-2; TRBD1 is a possible D gene (6 bases). Germline lookup yields CDR1 MNHEY and CDR2 SVGAGI. CDR3 size: 14 residues. Trimming stripped 8 bases from V and 8 bases from J, with 21 bases between. DNA for the CDR3: TGTGCCAGCTCGTACCGGGGGGCCGGGGGAGGCTACACCTTC. It yields the protein CASSYRGAGGGYTF.

This clone was seen a handful of times. This chain connects TRBV18 to TRBJ1-4, with 7 nucleotides matching TRBD1. The V and J ends lost 4 bases and 0 bases, in that order; junction bases with no gene match: 17. The CDR3 covers 20 residues. CDR1 and CDR2 from the germline V gene are KGHSH and LQKENI. CDR3 loop: CASSLLRGGPALATNEKLFF. The CDR3 DNA follows: TGTGCCAGCTCACTCCTCAGAGGGGGCCCTGCACTTGCAACTAATGAAAAACTGTTTTTT.

The chain uses TRBV12-5 and TRBJ2-3; either TRBD1 or TRBD2 may supply D (5 bases each). The CDR3 spans 16 residues. In germline, CDR1 is LGHNT, CDR2 FRNRAP. V lost 4 bases and J lost 1, with 15 bases in between. This chain's CDR3 is CASGYGGQGGTDTQYF. CDR3 DNA sequence: TGTGCTAGTGGTTACGGTGGGCAGGGAGGCACAGATACGCAGTATTTT.

J is TRBJ2-5 and V is TRBV5-1; 7 bases agree with TRBD1. CDR3 size: 13 residues. Germline trimming cut 4 bases from V and 2 bases from J; bases unmatched to any gene: 2. CDR1 is SGHRS, CDR2 YFSETQ, per germline. CDR3 bases: TGCGCCAGCAGCAGGACAGGTCAAGAGACCCAGTACTTC. Translation gives CASSRTGQETQYF.

This clone was observed once. V usage is TRBV7-6 and J usage is TRBJ2-3, with TRBD2 matching 10 bases. CDR1 and CDR2 (germline): SGHVS, FNYEAQ. The V gene end was trimmed by 5 bases and the J gene end by 1 base; junction bases not matched to a gene: 3. The length of the CDR3 is 15 residues. CDR3 nucleotides: TGTGCCAGCAGCGCCACTAGCGGGGGCACAGATACGCAGTATTTT. Translation: CASSATSGGTDTQYF.

The gene calls are TRBV2 and TRBJ1-2, with D unresolved. Germline values: CDR1 SNHLY, CDR2 FYNNEI. The CDR3 consists of 12 residues. V was clipped by 6 bases and J by 7 bases, with 12 bases between them. The CDR3 loop is CASSLGSLGYTF. CDR3 nucleotides: TGTGCCAGCAGCCTGGGGAGTCTTGGCTACACCTTC.

The V and J genes are TRBV7-3 and TRBJ2-2; tentative D call: TRBD1 (6 bases). The germline V and J ends were trimmed by 7 bases and 3 bases, with 12 bases remaining between them. This CDR3 is built from 14 residues. The germline V gene encodes CDR1 SGHTA and CDR2 FQGTGA. The CDR3 nucleotides are TGTGCCAGCAACTCAGGGGCCCACACCGGGGAGCTGTTTTTT. This gives the protein CASNSGAHTGELFF.

The chain is built from TRBV19 and TRBJ2-7, with D perhaps TRBD1 or TRBD2 (6 bases each). The germline V gene has CDR1 LNHDA and CDR2 SQIVND (reference sequence). CDR3 length: 15 amino acids. The V end lost 9 bases, the J end lost 2 bases, and 20 bases lay between the germline ends. The CDR3 DNA reads TGTGCCAGCTCGCGGGACTGGACAGCGACCTACGAGCAGTACTTC. Encoded protein: CASSRDWTATYEQYF.

This chain uses TRBV27 with TRBJ1-3; D gene unclear. Looked up from germline, CDR1 is MNHEY and CDR2 is SMNVEV (reference sequence). This CDR3 region has 16 residues. V was clipped by 3 bases and J by 5 bases, with 17 bases between them. The CDR3 protein is CASSFPGRSMRNTIYF. The CDR3 DNA reads as TGTGCCAGCAGTTTCCCTGGACGCAGCATGAGAAACACCATATATTTT.

This chain connects TRBV5-4 to TRBJ1-3; D unresolved. V was cut by 0 bases and J by 1 base, with 11 bases left in between. The CDR3 covers 16 residues. CDR1 is SGHNT and CDR2 is YYREEE in the germline V gene (reference sequence). The CDR3 protein is CASSLEGRTSGNTIYF. Here the CDR3 DNA reads TGTGCCAGCAGCTTGGAGGGCAGGACTTCTGGAAACACCATATATTTT.

This clone was seen a few times. The V gene is TRBV6-4, the J gene TRBJ2-1, with 10 bases fitting TRBD2. Trimming removed 5 bases from V and 9 bases from J; junction bases left unmatched: 10. The CDR3 extends over 15 amino acids. CDR1 and CDR2 (germline): MRHNA, SNTAGT. CDR3 in amino acids: CASSPRGAGGLEQFF. The DNA for the CDR3 is TGTGCCAGCAGTCCCCGGGGAGCGGGGGGGCTTGAGCAGTTCTTC.

The rearrangement joins TRBV24-1 to TRBJ2-3, with 12 nucleotides matching TRBD1. Germline lookup yields CDR1 KGHDR and CDR2 SFDVKD. V gave up 7 bases and J gave up 4 bases; unmatched junction bases: 5. The CDR3 is 15 amino acids. The CDR3 nucleotides are TGTGCCACCAGCGCTGGGACAGGGGGCCCAGATACGCAGTATTTT. Its protein is CATSAGTGGPDTQYF.

The chain uses TRBV30 and TRBJ2-5, with 7 bases lining up with TRBD1. The CDR3 runs to 16 residues. After removal of 0 bases from V and 2 bases from J, the junction contained 9 bases not matched to a gene. CDR1 and CDR2 from the germline V gene are GTSNPN and SVGIG (reference sequence). The CDR3 region has the DNA TGTGCCTGGAGTGTAAGGACAGGTACTACACAAGAGACCCAGTACTTC. Amino acid sequence: CAWSVRTGTTQETQYF.

CDR3 sequence reads: CASSATKGTEAFF. The CDR3 DNA reads as TGTGCCAGCAGCGCCACAAAGGGCACTGAAGCTTTCTTT. This sequence joins TRBV6-4 and TRBJ1-1; D unresolved. The CDR3 is made up of 13 amino acids. V dropped 6 bases and J dropped 4 bases, with 12 bases sitting between them. Germline assignment: CDR1 MRHNA and CDR2 SNTAGT.

This chain links TRBV5-1 with TRBJ2-7; D remains unclear. The CDR3 covers 15 residues. The V and J ends lost 4 bases and 0 bases respectively, with 14 bases between them. Looked up from germline, CDR1 is SGHRS and CDR2 is YFSETQ. The CDR3 loop is CASSHLYESSYEQYF. The CDR3 region has the DNA TGCGCCAGCAGCCACCTTTATGAAAGCTCCTACGAGCAGTACTTC. Using reference TRBV5-1 and TRBJ2-7 for the parts outside the CDR3, the full variable domain is KAGVTQTPRYLIKTRGQQVTLSCSPISGHRSVSWYQQTPGQGLQFLFEYFSETQRNKGNFPGRFSGRQFSNSRSEMNVSTLELGDSALYLCASSHLYESSYEQYFGPGTRLTVT.